This TCR beta chain derives from a study of T cell repertoires in cytomegalovirus infection. Study in general: Recently identified HLA-C-restricted CMV epitopes were among the peptides used. Through public TCR beta signatures, both CMV infection and matching HLA type were indicated.

This clonotype was observed a handful of times. Its antigen is still unknown. Study-wide points: Predominance within the ex vivo response was attributable to HLA-C-restricted CMV-specific TCR beta clonotypes. Totalled public TCR beta family frequency picked out people who carried CMV plus the relevant HLA.

Via MiXCR, TCRdb re-called the reads, giving one row per CDR3 protein. The sample lists some 940,000 distinct CDR3 sequences, roughly 30% seen once, with 11% to 15% in the top ten. Sequences were derived from cultured CD8+ T cells from PBMCs, sampled from culture after CMV antigen stimulation. This receptor was taken from a human donor in good health (CMV status not recorded). Some clones in this sample may be carry-over from other donors' samples.

For the CDR3, the DNA is TGTGCCAGCAGTTTATCGGGGTTTACCTACGAGCAGTACTTC. Protein: CASSLSGFTYEQYF. The J gene is TRBJ2-7, the V gene TRBV27, with D uncertain. CDR1 MNHEY and CDR2 SMNVEV come from the germline V gene (reference sequence). V was shortened by 0 bases and J by 2 bases, with 8 bases between the two germline ends. The CDR3 has 14 amino acids.